A selection of T cell receptor beta chains follows, all from one sample in a study of blood T cell repertoires in COVID-19. Some clones are missing from TCRdb's copy, which holds only in-frame ones; the method was immunoSEQ multiplex PCR. This sample yields about 40,000 clones, of which more than 80% are seen a single time; about 40% belongs to the top ten. Sequencing was done on a sample of peripheral blood. Source of these receptors: a human donor in a cohort sampled during active or convalescent COVID-19. The donor label of this sample is uncertain. Both conserved end residues are trimmed from each CDR3. The order of the fields is CDR3 length, J gene, V gene, clone size, CDR3 protein. A clone size is listed for some rows: how often the clone was seen (once, few, many), or a class if it is expanded.

>11|TRBJ2-1|TRBV12-5|.
ASVGWTYNEQF
>13|TRBJ1-2|TRBV6-5|.
ASSSPGQVFYGYT
>14|TRBJ2-1|TRBV7-2|.
ASSSTAGVAYNEQF
>13|TRBJ2-3|TRBV5-1|.
ASSLVPGSTDTQY
>14|TRBJ2-3|TRBV9|.
ASSVGPLADTDTQY
>12|TRBJ1-5|TRBV2|.
ASRKTGGRQPQH
>15|TRBJ2-5|TRBV24-1|.
ATSDPLGATGVETQY
>16|TRBJ2-7|TRBV11-2|.
ASSSQLQPGGRPYEQY
>10|TRBJ1-1|TRBV5-8|.
ASRDRVAEAF
>12|TRBJ1-2|TRBV11-3|.
ASSQREGVDGYT
>12|TRBJ1-2|TRBV29-1|.
SVEAPGQPYGYT
>17|TRBJ1-5|TRBV4-1|.
ASSQEGGQGQYSNQPQH
>12|TRBJ1-1|TRBV5-4|few
ASSSKTGHTEAF
>11|TRBJ1-4|TRBV10-3|once
AISRGYNEKLF
>10|TRBJ2-3|TRBV29-1|.
SLRGGTDTQY
>13|TRBJ2-1|TRBV3-1/TRBV3-2|.
ASSHSSGAYNEQF
>12|TRBJ2-7|TRBV14|.
ASSRASGSYEQY
>13|TRBJ1-3|TRBV6-6|.
ASSYTGASGNTIY
>13|TRBJ2-3|TRBV24-1|.
ATSDLDRATDTQY
>11|TRBJ2-1|TRBV6-5|.
ASRGTVGNEQF
>10|TRBJ2-7|TRBV11-3|.
ASSLGPDEQY
>11|TRBJ2-7|TRBV11-2|.
ASRGLGPYEQY
>13|TRBJ2-7|TRBV27|few
ASDLRQANSYEQY
>12|TRBJ1-2|TRBV28|.
ATLLRDRGSGYT
>12|TRBJ2-2|TRBV9|.
ASTSGNSPGELF
>10|TRBJ2-3|TRBV5-6|.
ASSVSTDTQY
>13|TRBJ1-5|TRBV10-3|.
AISEGKGVNQPQH
>12|TRBJ1-2|TRBV19|.
ASIPRGQDYGYT
>11|TRBJ1-1|TRBV7-9|.
ASSPTENTEAF
>12|TRBJ1-2|TRBV9|.
ASSVDISNYGYT
>14|TRBJ1-6|TRBV3-1/TRBV3-2|.
ASSQGPGPPYSPLH
>15|TRBJ1-5|TRBV4-1|.
ASSQEPPGQGYQPQH
>10|TRBJ1-4|TRBV2|.
ASDRGREKLF
>14|TRBJ2-2|TRBV5-1|.
ASSPAGGGRTGELF
>12|TRBJ2-7|TRBV6-5|.
ASSRVSGASEQY
>11|TRBJ2-7|TRBV12-3/TRBV12-4|.
ASSLRQGIEQY
>13|TRBJ1-5|TRBV19|few
ASSLIPGGNQPQH
>11|TRBJ2-5|TRBV11-1|.
ASRNTGGETQY
>9|TRBJ2-5|TRBV27|.
ASGGRETQY
>15|TRBJ2-2|TRBV6-2/TRBV6-3|.
ASSYSRQSFSSGELF
>15|TRBJ2-1|TRBV6-2/TRBV6-3|few
ASSYPLVAGNSNEQF
>11|TRBJ2-1|TRBV12-3/TRBV12-4|.
ASSWGGESEQF
>12|TRBJ1-6|TRBV9|few
ASSLSRGGSPLH
>11|TRBJ1-1|TRBV7-9|.
ASSPLTGTEAF
>13|TRBJ2-7|TRBV10-3|.
ATWDNPKYLYEQY
>14|TRBJ2-7|TRBV7-9|.
ASSLGLAGSTYEQY
>11|TRBJ2-5|TRBV3-1/TRBV3-2|.
ASSWDYGETQY
>13|TRBJ2-1|TRBV9|once
ASSVAGGLTNEQF
>12|TRBJ1-1|TRBV27|.
ASGPNTGTAKAF
>12|TRBJ1-4|TRBV7-8|.
ASSLGQKNEKLF
>12|TRBJ1-2|TRBV19|.
ASSMGQGRYGYT
>17|TRBJ2-1|TRBV5-1|.
ASSPTPRASGSNFNEQF
>11|TRBJ2-5|TRBV7-2|.
ASSSSLRETQY
>13|TRBJ2-5|TRBV7-9|.
ASSLNPGRGETQY
>12|TRBJ2-3|TRBV11-2|.
ASGLGLALGTQY
>15|TRBJ1-2|TRBV19|few
ASSAGIFRGEVYGYT
>15|TRBJ2-5|TRBV7-2|.
ASSSIAGALLQETQY
>12|TRBJ1-2|TRBV7-3|few
ASSLNGQDYGYT
>12|TRBJ2-5|TRBV7-2|.
ASSSWTGAETQY
>12|TRBJ2-3|TRBV12-5|few
ASGTSGRADTQY